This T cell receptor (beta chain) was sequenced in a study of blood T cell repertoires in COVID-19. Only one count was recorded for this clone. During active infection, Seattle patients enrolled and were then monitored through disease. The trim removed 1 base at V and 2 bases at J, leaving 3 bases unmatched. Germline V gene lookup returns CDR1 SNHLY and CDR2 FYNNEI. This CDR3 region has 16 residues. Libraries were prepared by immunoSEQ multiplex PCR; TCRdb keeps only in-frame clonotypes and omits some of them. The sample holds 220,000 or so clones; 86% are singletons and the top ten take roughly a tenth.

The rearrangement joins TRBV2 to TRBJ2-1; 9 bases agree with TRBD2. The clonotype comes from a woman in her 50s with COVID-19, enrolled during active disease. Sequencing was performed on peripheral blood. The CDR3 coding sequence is TGTGCCAGCAGTGAAGGGCGGGGGGGCCCCTACAATGAGCAGTTCTTC. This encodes CASSEGRGGPYNEQFF.